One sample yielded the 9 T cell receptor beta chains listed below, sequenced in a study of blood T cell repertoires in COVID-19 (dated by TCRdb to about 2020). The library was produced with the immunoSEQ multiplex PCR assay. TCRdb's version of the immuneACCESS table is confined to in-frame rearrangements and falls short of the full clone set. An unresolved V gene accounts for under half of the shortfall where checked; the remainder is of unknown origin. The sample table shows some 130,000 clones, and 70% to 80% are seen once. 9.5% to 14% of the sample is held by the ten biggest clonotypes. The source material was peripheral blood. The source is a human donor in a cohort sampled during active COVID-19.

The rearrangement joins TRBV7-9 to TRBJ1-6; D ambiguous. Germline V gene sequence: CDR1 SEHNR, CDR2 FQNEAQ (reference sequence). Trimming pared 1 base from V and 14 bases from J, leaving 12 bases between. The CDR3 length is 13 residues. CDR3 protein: CASSLDPGSSLHF. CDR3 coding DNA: TGTGCCAGCAGCTTAGACCCGGGTTCCTCCCTCCACTTT. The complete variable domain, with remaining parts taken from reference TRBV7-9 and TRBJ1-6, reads DTGVSQNPRHKITKRGQNVTFRCDPISEHNRLYWYRQTLGQGPEFLTYFQNEAQLEKSRLLSDRFSAERPKGSFSTLEIQRTEQGDSAMYLCASSLDPGSSLHFGNGTRLTVT.

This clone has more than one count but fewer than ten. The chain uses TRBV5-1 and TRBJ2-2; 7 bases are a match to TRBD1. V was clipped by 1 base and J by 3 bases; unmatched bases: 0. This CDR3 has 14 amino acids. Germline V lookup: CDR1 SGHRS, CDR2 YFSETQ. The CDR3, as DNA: TGCGCCAGCAGCTTGCAGGGGGACACCGGGGAGCTGTTTTTT. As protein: CASSLQGDTGELFF.

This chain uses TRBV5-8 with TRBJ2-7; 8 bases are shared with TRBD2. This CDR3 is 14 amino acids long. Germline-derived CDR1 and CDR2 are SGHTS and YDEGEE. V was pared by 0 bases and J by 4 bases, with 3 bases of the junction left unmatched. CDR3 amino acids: CASSLAGGPYEQYF. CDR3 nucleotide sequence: TGTGCCAGCAGCTTGGCGGGGGGGCCGTACGAGCAGTACTTC.

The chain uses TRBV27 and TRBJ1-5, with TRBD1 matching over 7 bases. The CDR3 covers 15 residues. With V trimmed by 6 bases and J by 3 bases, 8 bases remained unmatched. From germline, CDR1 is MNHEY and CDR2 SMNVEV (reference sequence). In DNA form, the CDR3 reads TGTGCCAGCAGGCGGACAGGAAGGAACAATCAGCCCCAGCATTTT. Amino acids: CASRRTGRNNQPQHF.

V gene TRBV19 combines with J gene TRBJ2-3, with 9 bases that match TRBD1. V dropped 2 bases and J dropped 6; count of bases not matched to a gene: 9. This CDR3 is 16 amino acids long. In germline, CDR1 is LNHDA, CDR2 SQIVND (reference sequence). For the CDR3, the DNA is TGTGCCAGTAGTATATCCGGGACAGGGCGCCGTGATACGCAGTATTTT. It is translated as CASSISGTGRRDTQYF.

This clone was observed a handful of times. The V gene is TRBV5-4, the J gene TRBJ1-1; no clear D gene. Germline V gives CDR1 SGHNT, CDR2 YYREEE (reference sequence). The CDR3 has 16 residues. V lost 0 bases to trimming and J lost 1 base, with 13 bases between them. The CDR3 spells CASSLAHTTGNTEAFF. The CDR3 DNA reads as TGTGCCAGCAGCTTGGCCCACACCACGGGGAACACTGAAGCTTTCTTT.

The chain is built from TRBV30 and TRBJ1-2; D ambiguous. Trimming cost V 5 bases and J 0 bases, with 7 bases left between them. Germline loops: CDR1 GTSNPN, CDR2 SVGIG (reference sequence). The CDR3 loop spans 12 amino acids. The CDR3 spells CAWSTTNYGYTF. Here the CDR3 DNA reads TGTGCCTGGTCCACAACTAACTATGGCTACACCTTC.

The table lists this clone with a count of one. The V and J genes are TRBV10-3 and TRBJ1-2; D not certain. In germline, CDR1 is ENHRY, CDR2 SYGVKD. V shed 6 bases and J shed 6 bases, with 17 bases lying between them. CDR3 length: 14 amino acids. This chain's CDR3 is CAISENGVFDGYTF. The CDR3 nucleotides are TGTGCCATCAGCGAGAATGGAGTGTTCGATGGCTACACCTTC.

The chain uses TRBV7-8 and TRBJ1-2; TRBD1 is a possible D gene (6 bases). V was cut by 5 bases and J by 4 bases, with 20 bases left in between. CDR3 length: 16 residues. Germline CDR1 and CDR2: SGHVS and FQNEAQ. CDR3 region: CASSLVRGGSGYGYTF. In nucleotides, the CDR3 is TGTGCCAGCAGCCTAGTTAGGGGGGGCAGCGGCTATGGCTACACCTTC.